The entry that follows covers one TCR beta chain sequence. Original processing notes: Quantification of nucleated cells was approximated via reference gene primer amplification. Sequencing was performed with immunoSEQ multiplex PCR; in TCRdb, only in-frame clones are kept and a portion is missing. V and J calls and clone size are those listed in that table; D and trimming were worked out from the DNA. The profile shows some 110,000 clones, around 86% of them singletons. The CDR3 spans 15 residues. The V end lost 3 bases, the J end lost 7 bases, and 13 bases lay between the germline ends. Germline V gives CDR1 MDHEN, CDR2 SYDVKM. This specimen belongs to a study of blood T cell repertoires in COVID-19. The overall study: From T cells, B-cell-depleted T cells, or PBMCs came the material, which was cDNA or gDNA.

The material sequenced was peripheral blood. The V gene is TRBV28, the J gene TRBJ1-6; a weak D match, TRBD1 (6 bases). This sequence originates from a man aged 80 or over with acute or convalescent COVID-19. CDR3 in DNA: TGTGCCAGCAGTTTGGGGGTGGGGGCAAATTCACCCCTCCACTTT. Translated, it gives CASSLGVGANSPLHF.